The next 14 T cell receptor beta chains were all read from a single sample in a study of T-cell memory formation after mild COVID-19. MiXCR was run by TCRdb on the 5' RACE reads, yielding one entry per CDR3 protein. Of about 130,000 distinct CDR3 sequences listed, roughly 6% were seen once; the top ten hold 2% to 2.5%. Source material: PBMCs or a T cell subset sorted from them (not recorded which). Receptors originate from an adult woman who had mild COVID-19 (a few samples of this study predate the infection). Cell type and time point are not known.

This clonotype was observed a few times. The chain carries TRBV18 and TRBJ2-2; 8 bases agree with TRBD1. Germline V gene sequence: CDR1 KGHSH, CDR2 LQKENI. V shed 4 bases and J 6 bases; nucleotides not matched to a gene: 13. The CDR3 is made up of 17 amino acids. The CDR3, as DNA: TGTGCCAGCTCACTCCTCCCCGGGACAGGCGTCGCCGGGGAGCTGTTTTTT. It yields the protein CASSLLPGTGVAGELFF.

The chain joins TRBV7-2 to TRBJ2-7; no clear D. This CDR3 comprises 13 residues. Germline V CDR1 and CDR2: SGHTA, FQGNSA. The V and J ends lost 1 base and 6 bases respectively, with 10 bases between them. CDR3 DNA sequence: TGTGCCAGCAGCTTAGGAGCGACCGCCGAGCAGTACTTC. This gives the protein CASSLGATAEQYF.

This clonotype has ten or more counts. The chain is built from TRBV5-1 and TRBJ1-6, with 12 bases aligning to TRBD1. CDR3 size: 14 residues. Germline trimming cut 4 bases from V and 9 bases from J; bases unmatched to any gene: 2. Germline lookup yields CDR1 SGHRS and CDR2 YFSETQ. The CDR3 DNA reads as TGCGCCAGCAGCCGGGGACAGGGGGCTTCACCCCTCCACTTT. Translating it yields CASSRGQGASPLHF.

There are many counts of this clonotype. The V call is TRBV7-2, the J call TRBJ1-2; possibly TRBD1 for D (6 bases). Per the germline V gene, CDR1 is SGHTA and CDR2 is FQGNSA. Trimming cost V 5 bases and J 3 bases, with 25 bases left between them. This CDR3 is 18 amino acids long. The CDR3 DNA reads TGTGCCAGCAGCGGCCCTCGGGGGGCAACCTCCACCTACTATGGCTACACCTTC. Translating gives CASSGPRGATSTYYGYTF. The entire variable domain, with the rest obtained from reference TRBV7-2 and TRBJ1-2, is as follows: GAGVSQSPSNKVTEKGKDVELRCDPISGHTALYWYRQSLGQGLEFLIYFQGNSAPDKSGLPSDRFSAERTGGSVSTLTIQRTQQEDSAVYLCASSGPRGATSTYYGYTFGSGTRLTVV.

A single count supports this clonotype. The V gene is TRBV2, the J gene TRBJ2-1, with 10 bases fitting TRBD1. Germline trimming cut 6 bases from V and 4 bases from J; bases unmatched to any gene: 3. This CDR3 has 14 residues. Germline V lookup: CDR1 SNHLY, CDR2 FYNNEI. The CDR3 bases are TGTGCCAGCAGAGAGGACAGGGGGTACAATGAGCAGTTCTTC. Translation gives CASREDRGYNEQFF. Filled out from reference TRBV2 and TRBJ2-1, the complete variable domain reads EPEVTQTPSHQVTQMGQEVILRCVPISNHLYFYWYRQILGQKVEFLVSFYNNEISEKSEIFDDQFSVERPDGSNFTLKIRSTKLEDSAMYFCASREDRGYNEQFFGPGTRLTVL.

V usage is TRBV5-1 and J usage is TRBJ2-2; D perhaps matches TRBD1 (6 bases). Germline-derived CDR1 and CDR2 are SGHRS and YFSETQ. Trimming removed 0 bases from V and 4 bases from J, with 10 bases in between. CDR3 size: 15 residues. DNA for the CDR3: TGCGCCAGCAGCTTGGTACAGGGCGGCACCGGGGAGCTGTTTTTT. Protein: CASSLVQGGTGELFF.

The chain couples TRBV11-2 to TRBJ2-1; 7 bases line up with TRBD2. The length of the CDR3 is 16 residues. Germline V lookup: CDR1 SGHAT, CDR2 FQNNGV. The V segment lost 2 bases and the J segment 3 bases; nucleotides outside the gene matches: 7. In DNA, the CDR3 is TGTGCCAGCAGCTTAACCGCCGGGACTAACTACAATGAGCAGTTCTTC. Translating it yields CASSLTAGTNYNEQFF.

The V call is TRBV30, the J call TRBJ1-2; TRBD1 might be the D (5 bases). V was cut by 4 bases and J by 4 bases, with 22 bases left in between. Looked up from germline, CDR1 is GTSNPN and CDR2 is SVGIG (reference sequence). The CDR3 covers 16 residues. The CDR3 sequence: CAWNSIRGLSGYGYTF. The CDR3 nucleotides are TGTGCCTGGAATTCGATTAGGGGCCTATCGGGCTATGGCTACACCTTC.

In this sample, this clonotype turned up a few times. V is TRBV29-1 and J is TRBJ1-1; D may be TRBD1 (5 bases). Germline V CDR1 and CDR2: SQVTM, ANQGSEA. The CDR3 is 12 amino acids. Trimming removed 7 bases from V and 3 bases from J, with 12 bases in between. The CDR3 spells CSERDLHTEAFF. Written as DNA, the CDR3 is TGCAGCGAACGGGACCTGCACACTGAAGCTTTCTTT.

This sequence joins TRBV18 and TRBJ1-1; no clear D gene. CDR1 KGHSH and CDR2 LQKENI come from the germline V gene. Between the trimmed V and J ends, which lost 3 bases and 1 base, there was a span of 9 bases. This CDR3 is built from 14 residues. CDR3 coding DNA: TGTGCCAGCTCACCTGCAGCCCGGAACACTGAAGCTTTCTTT. Protein: CASSPAARNTEAFF.

The gene calls are TRBV6-4 and TRBJ1-2; 9 bases are shared with TRBD1. Trimming at V came to 6 bases and at J to 7 bases, leaving 12 bases not matched to a gene. CDR1 is MRHNA, CDR2 SNTAGT, per germline. The CDR3 loop spans 15 amino acids. The CDR3 reads CASSATGTGISGYTF. CDR3 DNA sequence: TGTGCCAGCAGCGCCACCGGGACAGGGATAAGTGGCTACACCTTC.

The J gene is TRBJ2-5, the V gene TRBV29-1; a weak D match, TRBD1 (6 bases). Trimming took 2 bases from V and 5 from J, leaving 12 bases between them. Germline loops: CDR1 SQVTM, CDR2 ANQGSEA. CDR3 size: 13 residues. CDR3 DNA: TGCAGCGTTGAATCAGGGGCCCGGGAGACCCAGTACTTC. It specifies CSVESGARETQYF. Drawing the rest from reference TRBV29-1 and TRBJ2-5, the complete variable domain is SAVISQKPSRDICQRGTSLTIQCQVDSQVTMMFWYRQQPGQSLTLIATANQGSEATYESGFVIDKFPISRPNLTFSTLTVSNMSPEDSSIYLCSVESGARETQYFGPGTRLLVL.

The table lists this clonotype with many counts. The chain uses TRBV4-3 and TRBJ2-2, with D unresolved. The CDR3 spans 15 residues. V dropped 2 bases and J dropped 2 bases, with 9 bases sitting between them. Germline V CDR1 and CDR2: LGHNA, YSLEER. CDR3 in DNA: TGCGCCAGCAGCCAACAGTCGGCAAACACCGGGGAGCTGTTTTTT. Encoded protein: CASSQQSANTGELFF.

The chain joins TRBV5-1 to TRBJ2-7; 14 bases are shared with TRBD2. Germline V CDR1 and CDR2: SGHRS, YFSETQ. V was clipped by 2 bases and J by 2 bases; unmatched bases: 3. CDR3 length equals 16 residues. The CDR3 protein is CASSLKTSGGAYEQYF. The CDR3 nucleotides read TGCGCCAGCAGCTTAAAGACTAGCGGGGGGGCCTACGAGCAGTACTTC.